What follows are 9 T cell receptor beta chains derived from one specimen sequenced in a study of CD8 T cells in Susac syndrome. Reverse transcription used roughly 0.5 to 1 ug RNA and random hexamers. One entry per CDR3 protein results from TCRdb running MiXCR on the immunoSEQ multiplex PCR reads. The sample shows about 210,000 distinct CDR3 sequences, about 96% of them seen only once. Source material: CD4+ T cells from PBMCs. The receptor set was obtained from a human donor with multiple sclerosis.

The rearrangement links TRBV19 to TRBJ2-7, with TRBD1 as a possible D gene (5 bases). CDR3 length: 13 amino acids. The germline V and J ends were trimmed by 5 bases and 2 bases, with 10 bases remaining between them. The germline V gene encodes CDR1 LNHDA and CDR2 SQIVND (reference sequence). The CDR3 DNA sequence: TGTGCCAGTAGTGTCACAGGAACCTACGAGCAGTACTTC. Residues: CASSVTGTYEQYF. The entire variable domain, with the rest obtained from reference TRBV19 and TRBJ2-7, is as follows: DGGITQSPKYLFRKEGQNVTLSCEQNLNHDAMYWYRQDPGQGLRLIYYSQIVNDFQKGDIAEGYSVSREKKESFPLTVTSAQKNPTAFYLCASSVTGTYEQYFGPGTRLTVT.

The rearrangement links TRBV5-1 to TRBJ2-4; no definite D call. Per the germline V gene, CDR1 is SGHRS and CDR2 is YFSETQ. CDR3 length: 15 residues. V gave up 0 bases and J gave up 8 bases, with 15 bases separating them. The DNA of the CDR3 is TGCGCCAGCAGCTTGGTTCCCAGCCCGGTGGACATTCAGTACTTC. It yields the protein CASSLVPSPVDIQYF.

This clonotype was counted a few times. CDR3 region: CASSWGTEQFF. The CDR3 DNA follows: TGTGCCAGCAGCTGGGGGACTGAGCAGTTCTTC. This chain connects TRBV4-2 to TRBJ2-1; D may correspond to TRBD1 or TRBD2 (5 bases each). The germline gives CDR1 LGHNA, CDR2 YNFKEQ. With 5 bases removed from V and 9 bases from J, the gap between germline ends came to 8 bases. The CDR3 is made up of 11 amino acids.

This clonotype was observed once. The chain has TRBV10-3 and TRBJ1-1, with D possibly being TRBD1 (5 bases). The CDR3 consists of 12 residues. V lost 3 bases to trimming and J lost 7 bases, with 9 bases between them. Germline-derived CDR1 and CDR2 are ENHRY and SYGVKD. The CDR3 bases are TGTGCCATCAGTGATCGACAGATTGAAGCTTTCTTT. Residues: CAISDRQIEAFF.

The V call is TRBV18, the J call TRBJ2-7; 11 bases align to TRBD1. Germline V gene data show CDR1 as KGHSH and CDR2 as LQKENI. V lost 3 bases, J lost 3 bases, and 4 bases stayed unmatched. CDR3 length: 15 residues. The CDR3 region has the DNA TGTGCCAGCTCACCGGCGGACAGGGGGCTCTACGAGCAGTACTTC. It translates to CASSPADRGLYEQYF.

The genes are TRBV7-9 and TRBJ2-7, with 8 bases matching TRBD2. Germline CDR1 SEHNR, CDR2 FQNEAQ (reference sequence). There are 16 residues in the CDR3. V lost 4 bases and J lost 6; bases outside the gene matches: 14. CDR3 in DNA: TGTGCCAGCAGCTCAAGCGGGAGCAGTAAGGTTAGCGAGCAGTACTTC. Its protein is CASSSSGSSKVSEQYF.

The chain couples TRBV9 to TRBJ2-2; 11 nucleotides match TRBD2. V lost 0 bases and J lost 6; bases outside the gene matches: 1. CDR3 length equals 15 residues. Looked up from germline, CDR1 is SGDLS and CDR2 is YYNGEE. Written as DNA, the CDR3 is TGTGCCAGCAGCGTAGGGGGACTAGCGGCCGGGGAGCTGTTTTTT. This codes for CASSVGGLAAGELFF.

This clonotype was observed a single time. The rearrangement uses TRBV27 and TRBJ2-7; D is possibly TRBD1 (5 bases). V lost 6 bases and J lost 2, with 11 bases in between. Per germline, CDR1 MNHEY and CDR2 SMNVEV (reference sequence). This CDR3 is built from 13 residues. The chain's CDR3 is CASRNRIAYEQYF. The CDR3 DNA sequence: TGTGCCAGCAGAAACAGGATCGCCTACGAGCAGTACTTC.

The chain joins TRBV20-1 to TRBJ2-3; 11 bases map to TRBD2. The CDR3 length is 16 residues. The V and J ends lost 3 bases and 6 bases, in that order; junction bases with no gene match: 11. The germline CDR1 and CDR2 sequences are DFQATT and SNEGSKA (reference sequence). DNA of the CDR3: TGCAGTGCTAGGCTGAAACTAGCGGGAGTTTTGGATACGCAGTATTTT. Protein product: CSARLKLAGVLDTQYF.